A selection of T cell receptor beta chains follows, all from one sample in a study of control samples from healthy donors and cancer patients. TCRdb keeps only in-frame clones here, not all; method: immunoSEQ multiplex PCR. The repertoire consists of approximately 190,000 clones, with approximately 91% occurring once and the leading ten covering about 1.7%. Sequencing used blood. Receptor source: a young man in good health. Both conserved end residues are part of each CDR3. Each record gives: V gene, CDR3 length, J gene, CDR3 protein.

TRBV11-3	13	TRBJ1-2	CASSRTGGMGYTF
TRBV6-4	16	TRBJ2-1	CASSESRTNNINEQFF
TRBV4-1	16	TRBJ2-3	CASSQDSGRSTDTQYF
TRBV11-2	15	TRBJ2-1	CASSFGRESYNEQFF
TRBV27	14	TRBJ1-2	CASSTYPGGYGYTF
TRBV14	14	TRBJ2-1	CASSPSTSRNEQFF
TRBV25-1	14	TRBJ2-5	CASSLGTVKETQYF
TRBV6-4	15	TRBJ2-3	CASSFSGGATDTQYF
TRBV6-5	15	TRBJ2-1	CASRAPTGGYNEQFF
TRBV7-6	14	TRBJ2-1	CASTAGGHINEQFF
TRBV7-6	13	TRBJ2-3	CASSLGHRDTQYF
TRBV4-1	15	TRBJ2-3	CASSQDGTGTDTQYF
TRBV6-5	13	TRBJ1-5	CATGRVRDQPQHF
TRBV18	12	TRBJ1-1	CASSPVDTEAFF
TRBV6-5	15	TRBJ2-7	CASRQPGTNSYEQYF
TRBV9	13	TRBJ1-4	CASSRTPNEKLFF
TRBV6-6	15	TRBJ1-6	CASSYQQGGNSPLHF
TRBV3-1/TRBV3-2	16	TRBJ1-6	CASSHRAVGANSPLHF
TRBV6-1	16	TRBJ1-6	CASSEFKSSYNSPLHF
TRBV18	15	TRBJ1-5	CASSSGQLSNQPQHF
TRBV19	14	TRBJ2-1	CASSMVQGGDEQFF
TRBV14	16	TRBJ2-3	CASSLFASGGTDTQYF
TRBV5-5	14	TRBJ1-4	CASSLTVANEKLFF
TRBV2	13	TRBJ2-6	CASRDVGANVLTF
TRBV9	20	TRBJ2-3	CASSVGQRGAPIKITDTQYF
TRBV2	13	TRBJ2-7	CASRVEGSYEQYF
TRBV28	18	TRBJ1-6	CASSRVQNRDRRNSALHF
TRBV6-5	14	TRBJ2-7	CASSIQDRNYEQYF
TRBV28	18	TRBJ2-3	CASRVDGRAYHRTDTQYF
TRBV19	14	TRBJ1-4	CASSMRATNEKLFF
TRBV5-1	14	TRBJ1-2	CASSDTDRIYGYTF
TRBV7-9	13	TRBJ2-4	CASSLAGKNIQYF
TRBV4-1	16	TRBJ2-1	CASSQGGGTSYNEQFF
TRBV11-2	14	TRBJ1-1	CASSLVTKNTEAFF
TRBV4-1	15	TRBJ2-7	CASRRLGILSYEQYF
TRBV21-1	13	TRBJ1-4	CASNTTGEEKLFF
TRBV5-5	15	TRBJ1-1	CASQFPVDDDTEAFF
TRBV9	16	TRBJ1-6	CASSVGPASYNSPLHF
TRBV10-3	14	TRBJ2-1	CAISGPGTYNEQFF
TRBV5-1	14	TRBJ1-5	CASSLGQSNQPQHF
TRBV18	18	TRBJ2-1	CASSPRLAGGTDYNEQFF
TRBV6-6	18	TRBJ2-1	CASSPIGDRARFYNEQFF
TRBV2	15	TRBJ2-2	CASRWTGGYTGELFF
TRBV2	13	TRBJ1-4	CATRGRGGEKLFF